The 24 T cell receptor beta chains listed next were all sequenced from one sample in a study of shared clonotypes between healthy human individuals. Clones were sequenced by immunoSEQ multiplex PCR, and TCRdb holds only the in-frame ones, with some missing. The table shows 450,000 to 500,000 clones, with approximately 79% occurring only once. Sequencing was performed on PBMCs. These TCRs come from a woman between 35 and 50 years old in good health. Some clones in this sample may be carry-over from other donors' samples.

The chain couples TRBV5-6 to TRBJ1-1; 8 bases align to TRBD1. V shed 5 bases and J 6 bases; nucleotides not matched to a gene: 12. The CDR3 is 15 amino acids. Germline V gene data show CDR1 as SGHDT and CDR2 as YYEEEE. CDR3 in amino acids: CASRPGQGPFSEAFF. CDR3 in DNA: TGTGCCAGCAGACCCGGACAGGGACCCTTTTCTGAAGCTTTCTTT.

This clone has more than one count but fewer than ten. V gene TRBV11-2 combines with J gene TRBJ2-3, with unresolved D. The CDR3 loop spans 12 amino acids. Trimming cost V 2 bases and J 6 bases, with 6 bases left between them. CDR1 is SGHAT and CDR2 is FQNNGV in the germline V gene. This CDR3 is CASSLNRDTQYF. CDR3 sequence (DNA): TGTGCCAGCAGCTTAAATAGGGATACGCAGTATTTT.

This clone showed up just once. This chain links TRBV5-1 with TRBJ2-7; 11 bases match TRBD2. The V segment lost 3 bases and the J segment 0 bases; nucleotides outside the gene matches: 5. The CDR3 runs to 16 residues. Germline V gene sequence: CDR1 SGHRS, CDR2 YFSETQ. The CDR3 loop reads CASSWGLADSSYEQYF. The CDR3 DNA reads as TGCGCCAGCAGCTGGGGACTAGCGGATAGCTCCTACGAGCAGTACTTC.

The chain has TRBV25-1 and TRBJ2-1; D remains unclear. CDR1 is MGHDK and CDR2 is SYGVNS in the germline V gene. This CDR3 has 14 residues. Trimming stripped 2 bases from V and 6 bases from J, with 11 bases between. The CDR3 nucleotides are TGTGCCAGCAGTGAACCTGGGCTTCGCAATGAGCAGTTCTTC. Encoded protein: CASSEPGLRNEQFF.

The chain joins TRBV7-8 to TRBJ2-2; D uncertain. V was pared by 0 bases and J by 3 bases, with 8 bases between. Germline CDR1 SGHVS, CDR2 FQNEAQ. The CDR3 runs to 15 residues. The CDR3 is CASSLAWGYTGELFF. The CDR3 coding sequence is TGTGCCAGCAGCTTAGCCTGGGGTTACACCGGGGAGCTGTTTTTT.

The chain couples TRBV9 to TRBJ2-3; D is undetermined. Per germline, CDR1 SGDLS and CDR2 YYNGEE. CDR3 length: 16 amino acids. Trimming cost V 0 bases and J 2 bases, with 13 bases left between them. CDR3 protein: CASSVGSGLYTDTQYF. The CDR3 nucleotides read TGTGCCAGCAGCGTAGGAAGTGGTCTCTACACAGATACGCAGTATTTT.

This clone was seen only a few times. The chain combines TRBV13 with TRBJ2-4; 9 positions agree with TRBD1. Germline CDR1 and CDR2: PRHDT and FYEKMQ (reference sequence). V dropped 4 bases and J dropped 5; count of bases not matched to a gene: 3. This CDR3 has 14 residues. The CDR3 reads CASSWGQGQNIQYF. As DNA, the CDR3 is TGTGCCAGCAGCTGGGGACAGGGTCAAAACATTCAGTACTTC.

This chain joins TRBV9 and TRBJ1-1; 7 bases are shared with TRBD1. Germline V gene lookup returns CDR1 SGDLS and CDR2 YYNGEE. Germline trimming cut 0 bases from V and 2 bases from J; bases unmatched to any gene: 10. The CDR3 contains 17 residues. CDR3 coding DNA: TGTGCCAGCAGCGTAGGCGCAGCCGGGACAGTCAACACTGAAGCTTTCTTT. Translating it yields CASSVGAAGTVNTEAFF.

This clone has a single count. CDR3 bases: TGTGCCAGCAGTTCCAGGGACGAGCAGTACTTC. Amino acid sequence: CASSSRDEQYF. The chain combines TRBV6-6 with TRBJ2-7; perhaps TRBD1 as D (5 bases). The CDR3 length is 11 residues. V was shortened by 4 bases and J by 5 bases, with 6 bases between the two germline ends. Germline CDR1 reads MNHNY; CDR2 reads SVGAGI (reference sequence).

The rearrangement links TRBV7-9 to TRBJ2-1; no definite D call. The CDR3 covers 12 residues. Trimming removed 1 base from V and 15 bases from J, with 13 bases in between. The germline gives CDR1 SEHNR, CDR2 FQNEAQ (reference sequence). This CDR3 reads CASSLDKFRPFF. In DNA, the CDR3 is TGTGCCAGCAGCTTAGACAAATTTAGGCCGTTCTTC.

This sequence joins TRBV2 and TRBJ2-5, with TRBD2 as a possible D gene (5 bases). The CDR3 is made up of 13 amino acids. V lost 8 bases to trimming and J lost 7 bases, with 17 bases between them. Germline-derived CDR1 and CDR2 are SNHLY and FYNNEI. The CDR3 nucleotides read TGTGCCAGCTGTACAGACGGGGTGTCGACCCAGTACTTC. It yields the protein CASCTDGVSTQYF.

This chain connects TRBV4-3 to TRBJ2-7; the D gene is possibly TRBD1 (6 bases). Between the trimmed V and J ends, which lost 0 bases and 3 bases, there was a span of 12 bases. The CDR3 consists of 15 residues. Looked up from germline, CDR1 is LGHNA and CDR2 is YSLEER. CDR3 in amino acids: CASSQDPGHYYEQYF. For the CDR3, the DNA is TGCGCCAGCAGCCAAGACCCGGGACACTACTACGAGCAGTACTTC.

The CDR3 spells CASSYSGHYTGELFF. The CDR3 coding sequence is TGTGCCAGCAGTTACTCGGGACACTACACCGGGGAGCTGTTTTTT. V is TRBV6-6 and J is TRBJ2-2; D is possibly TRBD1 (6 bases). Looked up from germline, CDR1 is MNHNY and CDR2 is SVGAGI (reference sequence). This CDR3 comprises 15 residues. Trimming cost V 0 bases and J 3 bases, with 8 bases left between them.

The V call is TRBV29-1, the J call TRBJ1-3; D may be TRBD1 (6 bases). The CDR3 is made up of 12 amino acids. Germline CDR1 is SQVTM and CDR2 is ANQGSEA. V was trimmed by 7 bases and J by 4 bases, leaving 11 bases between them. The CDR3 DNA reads TGCAGCGGTACAGGGATGGGAAACACCATATATTTT. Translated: CSGTGMGNTIYF.

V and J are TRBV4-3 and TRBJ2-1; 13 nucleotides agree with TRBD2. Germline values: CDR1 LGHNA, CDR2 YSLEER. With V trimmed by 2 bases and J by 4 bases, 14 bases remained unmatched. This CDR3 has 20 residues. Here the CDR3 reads CASSQRRTSGSLALYNEQFF. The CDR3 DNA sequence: TGCGCCAGCAGCCAACGACGGACTAGCGGGAGTTTGGCGCTATACAATGAGCAGTTCTTC.

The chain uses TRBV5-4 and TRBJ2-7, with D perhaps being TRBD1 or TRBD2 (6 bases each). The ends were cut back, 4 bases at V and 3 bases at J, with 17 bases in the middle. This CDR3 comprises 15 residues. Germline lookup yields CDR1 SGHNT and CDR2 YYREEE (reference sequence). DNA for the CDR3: TGTGCCAGCAGCCCGCAGACGGGGGCAAGCTACGAGCAGTACTTC. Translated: CASSPQTGASYEQYF.

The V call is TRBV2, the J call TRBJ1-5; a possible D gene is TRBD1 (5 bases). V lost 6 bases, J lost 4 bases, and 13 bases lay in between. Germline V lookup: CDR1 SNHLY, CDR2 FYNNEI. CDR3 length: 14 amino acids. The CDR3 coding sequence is TGTGCCAGCAGGGGGGGGGTGCGGAATCAGCCCCAGCATTTT. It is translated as CASRGGVRNQPQHF.

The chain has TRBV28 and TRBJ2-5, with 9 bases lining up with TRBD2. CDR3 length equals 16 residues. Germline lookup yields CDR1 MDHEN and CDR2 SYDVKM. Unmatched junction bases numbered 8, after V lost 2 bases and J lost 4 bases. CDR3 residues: CASSLGGRASTETQYF. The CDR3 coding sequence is TGTGCCAGCAGTTTAGGCGGGAGGGCCTCCACAGAGACCCAGTACTTC.

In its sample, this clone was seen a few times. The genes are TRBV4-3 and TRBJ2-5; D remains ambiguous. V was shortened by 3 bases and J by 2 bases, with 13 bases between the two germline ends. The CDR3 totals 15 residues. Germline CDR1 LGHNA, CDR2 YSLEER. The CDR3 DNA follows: TGCGCCAGCAGCCAGTCCGTGATGGGGCAAGAGACCCAGTACTTC. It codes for CASSQSVMGQETQYF.

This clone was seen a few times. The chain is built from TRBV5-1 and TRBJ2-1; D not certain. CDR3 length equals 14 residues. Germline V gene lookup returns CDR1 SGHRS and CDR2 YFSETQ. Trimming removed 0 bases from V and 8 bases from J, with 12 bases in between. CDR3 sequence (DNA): TGCGCCAGCAGCTTGGATCGGAGCTTGGATGAGCAGTTCTTC. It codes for CASSLDRSLDEQFF.

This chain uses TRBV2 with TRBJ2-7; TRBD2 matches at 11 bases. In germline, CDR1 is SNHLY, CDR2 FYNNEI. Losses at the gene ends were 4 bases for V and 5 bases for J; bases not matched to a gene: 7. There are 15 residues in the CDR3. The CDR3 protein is CASSVLAGGVHEQYF. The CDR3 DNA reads TGTGCCAGCAGTGTTCTAGCGGGAGGCGTCCACGAGCAGTACTTC.

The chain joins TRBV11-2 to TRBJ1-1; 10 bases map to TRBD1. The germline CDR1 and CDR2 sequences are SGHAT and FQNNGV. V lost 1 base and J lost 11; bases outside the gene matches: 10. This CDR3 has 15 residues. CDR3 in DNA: TGTGCCAGCAGCTTAGGGGACAGGGGCCCGAGGGAGGCTTTCTTT. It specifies CASSLGDRGPREAFF.

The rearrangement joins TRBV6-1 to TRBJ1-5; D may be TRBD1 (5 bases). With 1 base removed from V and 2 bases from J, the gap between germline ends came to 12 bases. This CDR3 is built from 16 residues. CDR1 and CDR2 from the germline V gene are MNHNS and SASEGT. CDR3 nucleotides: TGTGCCAGCAGTGAAGTGGGGGGTTTTCGCAATCAGCCCCAGCATTTT. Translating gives CASSEVGGFRNQPQHF.

CDR3 bases: TGTGCCAGCAGCGTGACAGGTAGCAATCAGCCCCAGCATTTT. It codes for CASSVTGSNQPQHF. This rearrangement joins TRBV7-9 to TRBJ1-5, with a possible D match to TRBD1 (6 bases). The V and J ends lost 5 bases and 0 bases respectively, with 8 bases between them. This CDR3 is built from 14 residues. Germline V gives CDR1 SEHNR, CDR2 FQNEAQ (reference sequence).